These T cell receptor beta chains were read from a single sample in a study of blood T cell repertoires in COVID-19. Some clones are missing from TCRdb's copy, which holds only in-frame ones; the method was immunoSEQ multiplex PCR. The table has approximately 200,000 clones, under 90% seen once. Sample: peripheral blood. Receptor source: an older woman who had recovered from COVID-19. The CDR3 runs from the conserved cysteine through the conserved F or W. The D gene is left open where the match is weak. Rows may omit the clone size; those that give it use once, few, many or a size class.

j_call | v_call | d_call | clone_size | cdr3_nt | cdr3_aa
TRBJ2-7 | TRBV2 | - | - | TGTGCCAGCATGACCGATACTACCTACGAGCAGTACTTC | CASMTDTTYEQYF
TRBJ2-1 | TRBV7-8 | - | - | TGTGCCAGCAGCTTACGACTTAGGGGCTACAATGAGCAGTTCTTC | CASSLRLRGYNEQFF
TRBJ2-1 | TRBV4-2 | TRBD2 | - | TGTGCCAGCAGCCAAGTAGGTGTCGGGAGGTCCTACAATGAGCAGTTCTTC | CASSQVGVGRSYNEQFF
TRBJ2-2 | TRBV5-6 | TRBD2 | - | TGTGCCAGCAGCTCCTTGACTAGCGGGGTCGCGGCCACCGGGGAGCTGTTTTTT | CASSSLTSGVAATGELFF
TRBJ1-6 | TRBV7-8 | - | few | TGTGCCAGCAGCTTAGAAGAGGGAGGTAATTCACCCCTCCACTTT | CASSLEEGGNSPLHF
TRBJ2-6 | TRBV7-8 | TRBD1 | once | TGTGCCAGCAGCTTAGGCCCCTGGACAGGGGCCTCCCGGGAAGGGGCCAACGTCCTGACTTTC | CASSLGPWTGASREGANVLTF
TRBJ2-7 | TRBV30 | TRBD1 | - | TGTGCCTGGAGTTTCGGACAGGGGGCGTTCTACGAGCAGTACTTC | CAWSFGQGAFYEQYF
TRBJ2-7 | TRBV7-9 | - | few | TGTGCCAGCAGCTTCGGCGGGGACTCCTACGAGCAGTACTTC | CASSFGGDSYEQYF
TRBJ1-5 | TRBV5-1 | - | - | TGCGCCAGCAGCTTGGAAGGCAGGCGAAATCAGCCCCAGCATTTT | CASSLEGRRNQPQHF
TRBJ2-7 | TRBV15 | - | - | TGTGCCACCAGCGAGTGGTCAGGGTACTCCTACGAGCAGTACTTC | CATSEWSGYSYEQYF
TRBJ1-1 | TRBV6-5 | TRBD1 | once | TGTGCCAGCAGCCAGGGGGTGGTGGCTGAAGCTTTCTTT | CASSQGVVAEAFF
TRBJ2-6 | TRBV9 | - | - | TGTGCCAGCAGCCCCCGAGCTAGCTCTGGGGCCAACGTCCTGACTTTC | CASSPRASSGANVLTF
TRBJ2-3 | TRBV5-8 | - | - | TGTGCCAGCAGCCCGCGACAGGATACGCAGTATTTT | CASSPRQDTQYF
TRBJ2-5 | TRBV2 | - | - | TGTGCCAGCAGTGACAGGTCCGGGACCCAGTACTTC | CASSDRSGTQYF
TRBJ2-2 | TRBV9 | TRBD1 | - | TGTGCCAGCAGCGCCAGGACAGGCGGGGAGCTGTTTTTT | CASSARTGGELFF
TRBJ2-3 | TRBV3-1/TRBV3-2 | TRBD2 | - | TGTGCCAGCAGCCGGACTAGCGGCACAGATACGCAGTATTTT | CASSRTSGTDTQYF
TRBJ1-2 | TRBV19 | - | - | TGTGCCAGTAGTGGTAGGGAGGCCTATGGCTACACCTTC | CASSGREAYGYTF
TRBJ2-3 | TRBV10-3 | - | - | TGTGCCATCAGGGGGACACCTGATACGCAGTATTTT | CAIRGTPDTQYF
TRBJ2-3 | TRBV19 | TRBD1 | - | TGTGCCAGTAGTATCCGCTCCGGGACAGCCAGGGGGGATACGCAGTATTTT | CASSIRSGTARGDTQYF
TRBJ1-2 | TRBV7-2 | TRBD1 | - | TGTGCCAGCAGCGAGGGACAGGGTTACGGCTACACCTTC | CASSEGQGYGYTF
TRBJ2-5 | TRBV5-1 | TRBD1 | - | TGCGCCAGCAGCTTGGACACAGGGGGAGGATTCGAGACCCAGTACTTC | CASSLDTGGGFETQYF
TRBJ2-7 | TRBV9 | TRBD1 | - | TGTGCCAGCAGCACCAACCCGGGACAGGGGGCTGAGCAGTACTTC | CASSTNPGQGAEQYF
TRBJ2-3 | TRBV13 | - | - | TGTGCCAGCAGCTTAGCCCCGTCTAGCACAGATACGCAGTATTTT | CASSLAPSSTDTQYF
TRBJ2-2 | TRBV27 | TRBD2 | once | TGTGCCAGCAGTTTGACTAGCGGGGCCACCGGGGAGCTGTTTTTT | CASSLTSGATGELFF
TRBJ2-1 | TRBV30 | TRBD2 | - | TGTGCCTTGGGAGGGACTAGCATGGAGCAGTTCTTC | CALGGTSMEQFF
TRBJ1-3 | TRBV6-1 | - | - | TGTGCCAGCAGTGAAGCGGAGGCTGGAAACACCATATATTTT | CASSEAEAGNTIYF